Here is one T cell receptor beta chain with its context. No antigen is known for it. No much larger clone exists at a distance of one base, and base qualities are not known. The sample is drawn from a study of siplizumab effects on memory and regulatory T cells (dated by TCRdb to 2018 to 2020). In terms of the full investigation: The effect of the anti-CD2 antibody siplizumab on alloreactive T-cell subsets was examined in allogeneic mixed lymphocyte reactions constructed from human PBMCs.

Sorted unstimulated T cells and proliferating T cells recovered from mixed lymphocyte reactions were subjected to TCRbeta CDR3 sequencing. Fresh whole blood from approximately 11 HLA-typed healthy donors served as the source for isolating PBMCs. Libraries came from the immunoSEQ multiplex PCR assay. Around 94,000 TCR templates per sample were assayed on the deep sequencing platform. Genomic DNA extracted from sorted T cells was the material used for TCRbeta CDR3 sequencing. In the original analysis: The R programming language was used for clonal analysis of the TCRbeta CDR3 data. Alloreactive CD4+ and CD8+ clones were identified by comparing unstimulated samples to CFSE-low samples taken after the reaction. By matching sequences to the repertoires of sorted unstimulated Treg and non-Treg cells, each alloreactive CD4+ clone was assigned a regulatory or non-regulatory origin. Entries here come from immuneACCESS through TCRdb and include only in-frame sequences with V and J called. Some clones fail to appear in such tables; in the studies checked, an unresolved V gene covers under half of the shortfall, and the cause of the remainder is unknown. V, J and clone size reflect that table, while D and trimming were determined from the DNA. Here the sample has 100,000 or so clones; roughly 91% occur a single time. The ten largest make up around 0.3% of the sample.

At the junction V is shortened by 5 bases and J by 7 bases, with 15 bases in between. Including the terminal cysteine and phenylalanine, the CDR3 comprises 14 residues. Just CDR3 DNA is preserved here, 42 bases in frame from base 1. The germline V gene (reference sequence) yields LNHDA for CDR1 and SQIVND for CDR2. Overall results and qualifications from the work: Of the alloreactive CD4+ clones that could be mapped, the Treg-derived share averaged approximately 69% with siplizumab compared with around 27% in control reactions. Siplizumab significantly reduced the cumulative frequency of alloreactive sequences traceable to unstimulated CD4+ memory T cells. For roughly 75-95% of proliferating CD4+ or CD8+ clones, no naive or memory phenotype could be assigned. The suppressive function of proliferating Tregs from siplizumab cultures was not functionally confirmed. Greater diversity appeared to be present in unstimulated naive T cells than in memory T cells, and a substantial contribution to the alloresponse seemed to be made by naive cells. Because sequences at frequencies below about 10^-5 were poorly captured, only a minor fraction of alloreactive clones could be mapped back to unstimulated subsets.

The receptor's source is a human donor in good health. Here the chain combines TRBV19 and TRBJ1-5; there is no confident call for the D gene. Sequencing was done on a sample of CD4+ T cells sorted from blood. In nucleotide form, the sequence is TGTGCCAGTAGTCATCTCGGACGCGGACAGCCCCAGCATTTT. Translated, this gives CASSHLGRGQPQHF.